These 14 T cell receptor beta chains originate from one sample sequenced in a study of molecular identifiers for immune sequencing clone quantification. MiXCR was run by TCRdb on the PCR reads, yielding one entry per CDR3 protein. In the table there are 460,000 or so distinct CDR3 sequences, about 21% of which are singletons. What was sequenced was naive CD8+ T cells from blood, with Jurkat cell RNA spiked in. Subset indicated: FACS-sorted CD8+CD4-CCR7+CD45RA+ naive T cells. Receptors were obtained from a human donor in good health. Some libraries in this study had Jurkat cell RNA spiked in.

Comment on this clonotype: A read error is possible here, since a much larger clone lies one base away. The rearrangement links TRBV6-5 to TRBJ2-5, with D uncertain. Germline V gene lookup returns CDR1 MNHEY and CDR2 SVGAGI. Trimming shortened V by 9 bases and J by 5 bases, and 16 bases separated the two germline ends. The CDR3 is 13 residues long. The DNA of the CDR3 is TGTGCCAGTAACCAGGCACGTAGGGAGACCCAGTACTTC. Its translation is CASNQARRETQYF.

This clonotype has more than one count but fewer than ten. V gene TRBV9 combines with J gene TRBJ2-3; possible D gene TRBD2, 5 bases. The CDR3 totals 17 residues. The germline V gene encodes CDR1 SGDLS and CDR2 YYNGEE. V was cut by 0 bases and J by 5 bases, with 19 bases left in between. The CDR3 loop is CASSVGLLVDSQDTQYF. The CDR3 DNA reads TGTGCCAGCAGCGTAGGGCTGCTGGTGGACTCTCAAGATACGCAGTATTTT.

Worth noting for this clonotype: This sequence may be a read error, since a much larger clone differs from it by one base. This rearrangement joins TRBV7-6 to TRBJ2-2; 9 bases agree with TRBD2. CDR3 size: 18 residues. CDR1 is SGHVS, CDR2 FNYEAQ, per germline. CDR3 sequence (DNA): TGTGCCAGCAGCCCTCGCCCGGGACTAGCTCTTCTCAGCGGGGTGCTGTTTTTT. It encodes CASSPRPGLALLSGVLFF.

This clonotype was observed a few times. V usage is TRBV30 and J usage is TRBJ2-2; perhaps TRBD1 as D (5 bases). This CDR3 comprises 13 residues. From germline, CDR1 is GTSNPN and CDR2 SVGIG (reference sequence). The V end lost 4 bases, the J end lost 6 bases, and 12 bases lay between the germline ends. The CDR3 DNA is TGTGCCTGGATTACAGGACCTGCCGGGGAGCTGTTTTTT. Protein product: CAWITGPAGELFF.

This clonotype was found many times. This rearrangement joins TRBV7-9 to TRBJ2-1; D is perhaps TRBD1 or TRBD2 (5 bases each). The germline V gene encodes CDR1 SEHNR and CDR2 FQNEAQ (reference sequence). The CDR3 covers 15 residues. V was cut by 3 bases and J by 5 bases, with 14 bases left in between. CDR3 DNA: TGTGCCAGCAGCTTTAAGGCCCGGGACCACAATGAGCAGTTCTTC. Translating it yields CASSFKARDHNEQFF.

This clonotype turned up a few times. The V call is TRBV12-3 or TRBV12-4, the J call TRBJ2-3; D unclear. The CDR3 consists of 11 residues. Trimming cost V 8 bases and J 9 bases, with 12 bases left between them. The CDR3 nucleotides read TGTGCCAGCTTGTGGGGTGGGACGCAGTATTTT. Amino acid sequence: CASLWGGTQYF.

This clonotype came up a few times. The V gene is TRBV12-3 or TRBV12-4, the J gene TRBJ2-3; perhaps TRBD2 as D (6 bases). The CDR3 has 17 residues. Trimming pared 6 bases from V and 2 bases from J, leaving 21 bases between. CDR3 protein: CASSPRSGPTLTDTQYF. CDR3 coding DNA: TGTGCCAGCAGCCCGAGGAGCGGGCCCACTCTCACAGATACGCAGTATTTT.

This clonotype has more than one count but fewer than ten. This sequence joins TRBV27 and TRBJ1-1; TRBD1 might be the D (5 bases). V was pared by 3 bases and J by 9 bases, with 11 bases between. Germline CDR1 MNHEY, CDR2 SMNVEV (reference sequence). This CDR3 has 12 residues. The CDR3 bases are TGTGCCAGCAGTTTTCCAGGGCAAAAAGCTTTCTTT. This encodes CASSFPGQKAFF.

Concerning this clonotype: A read error may account for a junction end that differs from germline. The V and J genes are TRBV14 and TRBJ2-3; 9 positions agree with TRBD1. Germline CDR1 and CDR2: SGHDN and FVKESK. The length of the CDR3 is 16 residues. Here the CDR3 reads CASSQGRDRVTGTQYF. The CDR3 DNA sequence: TGTGCCAGCAGCCAAGGCCGGGACAGGGTTACAGGTACGCAGTATTTT.

This clonotype was counted between two and nine times. Since a much larger clone is just one base distant, this may be a read error. The chain is built from TRBV4-1 and TRBJ2-5; D may be TRBD2 (5 bases). CDR1 and CDR2 (germline): MGHRA, YSYEKL. Between the trimmed V and J ends, which lost 3 bases and 9 bases, there was a span of 11 bases. This CDR3 spans 12 amino acids. The CDR3 loop is CASSHDGRAQYF. CDR3 in DNA: TGCGCCAGCAGCCATGATGGGCGGGCCCAGTACTTC.

This clonotype was recorded many times. The chain is built from TRBV6-5 and TRBJ2-3; 11 bases match TRBD2. The germline CDR1 and CDR2 sequences are MNHEY and SVGAGI. Trimming cost V 5 bases and J 4 bases; bases outside gene matches: 5. The CDR3 is 15 residues long. CDR3 loop: CASSIAGGGADTQYF. The CDR3 DNA is TGTGCCAGCAGTATAGCGGGAGGGGGGGCAGATACGCAGTATTTT.

The chain carries TRBV10-3 and TRBJ2-5, with D perhaps TRBD2 (6 bases). There are 15 residues in the CDR3. With 2 bases removed from V and 5 bases from J, the gap between germline ends came to 15 bases. Germline V lookup: CDR1 ENHRY, CDR2 SYGVKD. CDR3 region: CAISEGAGTVETQYF. The CDR3 coding sequence is TGTGCCATCAGTGAGGGGGCGGGGACTGTGGAGACCCAGTACTTC.

The V gene is TRBV4-3, the J gene TRBJ2-7; TRBD1 agrees at 8 bases. Germline assignment: CDR1 LGHNA and CDR2 YSLEER. The CDR3 is 15 amino acids. V was pared by 0 bases and J by 1 base, with 2 bases of the junction left unmatched. The CDR3 loop is CASSQDQGASYEQYF. The CDR3 bases are TGCGCCAGCAGCCAAGATCAGGGGGCGTCCTACGAGCAGTACTTC.

This clonotype was observed many times. The chain couples TRBV28 to TRBJ2-7, with D unresolved. Trimming took 6 bases from V and 6 from J, leaving 18 bases between them. The germline gives CDR1 MDHEN, CDR2 SYDVKM. This CDR3 spans 14 amino acids. This CDR3 reads CASSPTETATEQYF. The CDR3 nucleotides read TGTGCCAGCAGCCCGACGGAAACGGCTACCGAGCAGTACTTC.